The 18 T cell receptor beta chains reported below all come from one sample, sequenced in a study of cytomegalovirus exposure and HLA in healthy donors (dated by TCRdb to 2017 to 2019). The library was generated by the immunoSEQ multiplex PCR assay. The multiplex PCR relied on a mix of 60 forward primers for TCR Vbeta segments and 13 reverse primers for TCR Jbeta segments. Held by TCRdb, this immuneACCESS table contains in-frame sequences only and omits some clones. Under half of the omission traces to an unresolved V gene where checked; the cause of the rest is unknown. In all, the sample holds 150,000 or so clones, and nearly 10% of those were seen once. The ten most abundant clones make up roughly 1.9% of the sample. The sequenced material came from PBMCs. These receptors were obtained from a man aged 45-65 years in good health and CMV-seronegative.

V usage is TRBV5-4 and J usage is TRBJ2-7, with D possibly TRBD1 on 5 matching bases. This CDR3 has 12 amino acids. The V and J ends lost 6 bases and 8 bases respectively, with 15 bases between them. The V gene's germline CDR1 is SGHNT and CDR2 YYREEE (reference sequence). CDR3 loop: CASTSSRQKQYF. The CDR3 DNA follows: TGTGCCAGCACCTCCTCGAGACAGAAGCAGTACTTC.

This clone was counted at least ten times. The chain is built from TRBV7-9 and TRBJ2-7, with 14 nucleotides matching TRBD2. V shed 1 base, J shed 5 bases, and the junction held 13 bases outside the gene matches. Looked up from germline, CDR1 is SEHNR and CDR2 is FQNEAQ (reference sequence). This CDR3 contains 19 residues. CDR3 residues: CASSLEVKGLAGVVHEQYF. CDR3 DNA sequence: TGTGCCAGCAGCTTAGAAGTGAAGGGACTAGCGGGAGTCGTCCACGAGCAGTACTTC. Supplemented by reference TRBV7-9 and TRBJ2-7, the full variable domain reads DTGVSQNPRHKITKRGQNVTFRCDPISEHNRLYWYRQTLGQGPEFLTYFQNEAQLEKSRLLSDRFSAERPKGSFSTLEIQRTEQGDSAMYLCASSLEVKGLAGVVHEQYFGPGTRLTVT.

This clone was seen a few times. The chain is built from TRBV2 and TRBJ2-1; perhaps TRBD2 as D (5 bases). The CDR3 has 14 residues. The germline V and J ends were trimmed by 5 bases and 4 bases, with 12 bases remaining between them. The germline gives CDR1 SNHLY, CDR2 FYNNEI. As DNA, the CDR3 is TGTGCCAGCAGTAAGCCCAGAGGGTACAATGAGCAGTTCTTC. Encoded protein: CASSKPRGYNEQFF. Full variable domain (rest looked up from reference TRBV2 and TRBJ2-1): EPEVTQTPSHQVTQMGQEVILRCVPISNHLYFYWYRQILGQKVEFLVSFYNNEISEKSEIFDDQFSVERPDGSNFTLKIRSTKLEDSAMYFCASSKPRGYNEQFFGPGTRLTVL.

This clone turned up a few times. The rearrangement joins TRBV28 to TRBJ2-1; TRBD1 matches 9 bases. Germline V gene sequence: CDR1 MDHEN, CDR2 SYDVKM. Trimming took 6 bases from V and 8 from J; bases not matched to a gene: 11. This CDR3 has 15 amino acids. CDR3: CASSRRGTGNYEQFF. The CDR3, as DNA: TGTGCCAGCAGCCGGAGAGGGACAGGGAACTATGAGCAGTTCTTC.

This clone was detected a few times. This sequence joins TRBV6-1 and TRBJ2-3; 9 nucleotides agree with TRBD2. This CDR3 comprises 15 residues. The V gene end was trimmed by 3 bases and the J gene end by 4 bases; junction bases not matched to a gene: 5. The V gene's germline CDR1 is MNHNS and CDR2 SASEGT. Here the CDR3 DNA reads TGTGCCAGCAGTGATTATAGCGGGGGATCAGATACGCAGTATTTT. It codes for CASSDYSGGSDTQYF.

This clone came up a few times. The CDR3 nucleotides read TGTGCCAGCCGCCAGGGTTCTAGCGGGAGCAAGAATGAGCAGTTCTTC. It encodes CASRQGSSGSKNEQFF. The V and J genes are TRBV5-4 and TRBJ2-1, with TRBD2 identical over 10 bases. V dropped 7 bases and J dropped 7; count of bases not matched to a gene: 14. Germline lookup yields CDR1 SGHNT and CDR2 YYREEE (reference sequence). The CDR3 has 16 amino acids.

This clone turned up a few times. The rearrangement links TRBV5-1 to TRBJ1-1, with D possibly being TRBD1 (6 bases). Deletions cut 2 bases from V and 3 bases from J, with 11 bases between. CDR1 is SGHRS, CDR2 YFSETQ, per germline. The CDR3 sequence is 14 residues long. The CDR3 region is CASSLQGSDTEAFF. The CDR3 DNA follows: TGCGCCAGCAGCTTACAGGGATCGGACACTGAAGCTTTCTTT.

The sample holds a few counts of this clone. The V gene is TRBV30, the J gene TRBJ1-4; TRBD1 is a possible D gene (5 bases). This CDR3 is 13 amino acids long. Germline CDR1 GTSNPN, CDR2 SVGIG (reference sequence). Deletions cut 3 bases from V and 7 bases from J, with 12 bases between. In nucleotides, the CDR3 is TGTGCCTGGAGCCTCAGGGAGGGTGAAAAACTGTTTTTT. It is translated as CAWSLREGEKLFF.

This clone turned up a few times. This chain joins TRBV12-5 and TRBJ2-7; the D gene is possibly TRBD1 (6 bases). V was shortened by 3 bases and J by 7 bases, with 10 bases between the two germline ends. The germline gives CDR1 LGHNT, CDR2 FRNRAP. CDR3 length: 12 residues. CDR3 amino acids: CASGFLQGEQYF. In DNA, the CDR3 is TGTGCTAGTGGTTTCTTACAGGGAGAGCAGTACTTC.

This clone came up a few times. The gene calls are TRBV29-1 and TRBJ1-1; unclear D gene. The ends were cut back, 1 base at V and 2 bases at J, with 11 bases in the middle. Germline assignment: CDR1 SQVTM and CDR2 ANQGSEA. The CDR3 is 14 amino acids. CDR3 sequence reads: CSVEVPKLNTEAFF. CDR3 DNA: TGCAGCGTTGAAGTTCCTAAGCTTAACACTGAAGCTTTCTTT.

This chain links TRBV9 with TRBJ1-2, with 7 nucleotides matching TRBD1. J gave up 8 bases and V 4 bases, and 14 bases lay outside the gene matches. The CDR3 is made up of 15 amino acids. Germline V CDR1 and CDR2: SGDLS, YYNGEE. The DNA for the CDR3 is TGTGCCAGCAGCCTCGCCGGACAGGCACTATCAGGCTACACCTTC. The encoded protein is CASSLAGQALSGYTF.

This chain joins TRBV11-2 and TRBJ2-2; no reliable D call. Germline V gives CDR1 SGHAT, CDR2 FQNNGV. This CDR3 is 13 amino acids long. V shed 5 bases and J shed 2 bases, with 6 bases lying between them. CDR3 sequence (DNA): TGTGCCAGCAGCCCTTCTAACACCGGGGAGCTGTTTTTT. The encoded protein is CASSPSNTGELFF. The whole variable domain, remainder taken from reference TRBV11-2 and TRBJ2-2, is EAGVAQSPRYKIIEKRQSVAFWCNPISGHATLYWYQQILGQGPKLLIQFQNNGVVDDSQLPKDRFSAERLKGVDSTLKIQPAKLEDSAVYLCASSPSNTGELFFGEGSRLTVL.

This clone was counted between two and nine times. V usage is TRBV30 and J usage is TRBJ2-2, with 8 nucleotides matching TRBD1. From germline, CDR1 is GTSNPN and CDR2 SVGIG (reference sequence). This CDR3 contains 17 residues. V was clipped by 1 base and J by 2 bases; unmatched bases: 9. CDR3 sequence reads: CAWSGELQGVNTGELFF. As DNA, the CDR3 is TGTGCCTGGAGTGGAGAGCTACAGGGGGTAAACACCGGGGAGCTGTTTTTT.

This clone has just a few counts. The chain carries TRBV7-9 and TRBJ2-3; TRBD2 aligns across 9 bases. This CDR3 is built from 16 residues. After removal of 1 base from V and 0 bases from J, the junction contained 2 bases not matched to a gene. From germline, CDR1 is SEHNR and CDR2 FQNEAQ (reference sequence). The DNA for the CDR3 is TGTGCCAGCAGCTTAGTAAGCGGGGGGAGCACAGATACGCAGTATTTT. It yields the protein CASSLVSGGSTDTQYF.

The rearrangement uses TRBV29-1 and TRBJ2-7; tentative D call: TRBD2 (5 bases). CDR1 is SQVTM and CDR2 is ANQGSEA in the germline V gene. V was trimmed by 7 bases and J by 0 bases, leaving 13 bases between them. The CDR3 contains 13 residues. CDR3 bases: TGCAGCGCCGTTGACTATAACTCCTACGAGCAGTACTTC. Translating it yields CSAVDYNSYEQYF.

This clone occurred a few times. The rearrangement links TRBV6-1 to TRBJ2-7; possible D gene TRBD1, 5 bases. Trimming shortened V by 7 bases and J by 4 bases, and 11 bases separated the two germline ends. The CDR3 totals 12 residues. Germline values: CDR1 MNHNS, CDR2 SASEGT. CDR3 DNA sequence: TGTGCCAGCAACGTCCACAGGTACGAGCAGTACTTC. The encoded protein is CASNVHRYEQYF.

This chain uses TRBV25-1 with TRBJ1-1, with 8 bases that match TRBD1. CDR3 length: 16 residues. Germline-derived CDR1 and CDR2 are MGHDK and SYGVNS. Unmatched junction bases numbered 12, after V lost 4 bases and J lost 5 bases. DNA of the CDR3: TGTGCCAGCAGTGTCTCGGGACAGGCCCTGGGGACTGAAGCTTTCTTT. Protein: CASSVSGQALGTEAFF. The full variable domain, its missing parts supplied by reference TRBV25-1 and TRBJ1-1, is EADIYQTPRYLVIGTGKKITLECSQTMGHDKMYWYQQDPGMELHLIHYSYGVNSTEKGDLSSESTVSRIRTEHFPLTLESARPSHTSQYLCASSVSGQALGTEAFFGQGTRLTVV.

A few counts support this clone. The chain has TRBV18 and TRBJ1-5, with D maybe TRBD1 (5 bases). Trimming took off 6 bases at V and 11 bases at J, with 26 bases between the two ends. This CDR3 region has 16 residues. CDR1 and CDR2 (germline): KGHSH, LQKENI. The chain's CDR3 is CASSPATAGRHATQHF. The CDR3 DNA reads as TGTGCCAGCTCCCCAGCGACAGCCGGGCGACACGCGACCCAGCATTTT.